The present T cell receptor (beta chain) was sequenced within a study of blood T cell repertoires in COVID-19 (TCRdb year 2020). In the study overall: Samples covering the acute and convalescent phases of COVID-19 were provided by collaborators in the United States, Italy and Spain. The repertoires were released in a freely available public database intended as a resource for research on the immune response to SARS-CoV-2. Where HLA class I and class II types were available, the types were taken from metadata supplied by the sample provider, not from assay-based typing. Nearly every sample came with metadata listing a de-identified subject ID, COVID-19 status, age in years and sex. The samples were drawn from two sources: the first 160 participants of the ongoing ImmuneRACE study, and 1,000 to 1,500 subjects contributed by 6 global collaborators. The material from the prospective study consisted of cDNA or gDNA derived from T cells, B-cell-depleted T cells, or PBMCs. The dataset comprised deeply sampled blood TCRbeta repertoires from subjects exposed to, actively infected with, or recovered from COVID-19. Beyond this particular receptor, the publication reports: Clinical and demographic metadata were provided uncurated, with the amount varying by source and participant.

From the germline V gene, CDR1 is SGHRS and CDR2 is YFSETQ. Cut back by 0 bases and 8 bases, the V and J ends lie 14 bases apart. CDR3 length: 14 amino acids, cysteine to phenylalanine. The kept DNA is CDR3 alone, 42 bases in frame from the first base. TCRbeta CDR3 regions were amplified from genomic DNA by means of the immunoSEQ Assay, a bias-controlled multiplex PCR. As for the original processing: The number of nucleated cells in each sample was estimated by amplification of reference gene primers within the assay. Sequence reads were collapsed and filtered to measure the absolute abundance of every unique TCRbeta CDR3 rearrangement. For each sample, productive Simpson clonality was calculated as the square root of Simpson's diversity index over productive rearrangements. What TCRdb holds here is the immuneACCESS table cut down to in-frame rearrangements. Part of the clones is not present; checked against another copy, under half of the missing clones reflect an unresolved V gene, and the others are unexplained. The V and J calls and clone size come from that table; D and trimming were worked out from the DNA. For this sample there are about 260,000 clones; more than 70% appear just once. The ten most abundant clones make up roughly 10% of the sample.

Concerning this clone: Its cognate antigen has yet to be identified. Per-nucleotide qualities are absent, and no much larger clonotype sits a single base away.

One collaborating source in Seattle enrolled patients during active infection and followed them longitudinally through the course of disease. Each collaborating institution followed its own protocols to collect whole blood in K2EDTA tubes. For TCRbeta analysis, collaborators shipped samples in one of three forms: frozen whole blood, isolated PBMCs, or DNA extracted from either of those sample types. Sequencing was carried out using peripheral blood. This sequence originates from a woman younger than 45 with COVID-19, enrolled during active disease. The chain is assembled from TRBV5-1 and TRBJ1-2; a weak D assignment points to TRBD1 (5 bases agree). The DNA sequence is given as TGCGCCAGCAGCTTGGCGACCCTCCCAGGGGGCTACACCTTC. The translation is CASSLATLPGGYTF. This CDR3, with the reference TRBV5-1 and TRBJ1-2 proteins standing in past its ends, gives the full variable domain KAGVTQTPRYLIKTRGQQVTLSCSPISGHRSVSWYQQTPGQGLQFLFEYFSETQRNKGNFPGRFSGRQFSNSRSEMNVSTLELGDSALYLCASSLATLPGGYTFGSGTRLTVV.